The subject of this entry is one T cell receptor (beta chain). Its cognate antigen is unknown. This entry is derived from a study of cytomegalovirus exposure and HLA in healthy donors. Those who donated were healthy bone marrow donors. Study observations and caveats: An analysis was carried out at a later point. It showed that HLA-associated TCR beta chains were more clonally expanded than equally common non-associated chains.

The PCR ran on 60 Vbeta and 13 Jbeta primers. Sequencing was performed with immunoSEQ multiplex PCR; in TCRdb, only in-frame clones are kept and a portion is missing. Here the sample spans almost 200,000 clones, around 79% being singletons. Trimming cost V 0 bases and J 3 bases, with 12 bases left between them. CDR1 and CDR2 from the germline V gene are KGHSY and FQNENV. The CDR3 spans 15 residues. The sequencing sample was made of PBMCs. The gene calls are TRBV16 and TRBJ2-7; a possible D gene is TRBD2 (6 bases). The source of this sequence is a woman aged 30 to 39 in good health and CMV-seropositive. As DNA, the CDR3 is TGTGCCAGCAGCCAATCCCGTAACGGGGGCTACGAGCAGTACTTC. This translates into CASSQSRNGGYEQYF.